This passage covers 19 T cell receptor beta chains from one sample sequenced in a study of cytomegalovirus exposure and HLA in healthy donors. Here immunoSEQ multiplex PCR was the method, and the copy in TCRdb shows in-frame clones only, minus some. Of more than 300,000 clones in the sample, 70% to 90% were seen once. Sequenced material: PBMCs. These receptors all come from a woman between 18 and 29 years old in good health and CMV-seronegative.

The genes are TRBV7-2 and TRBJ1-2; possible D gene TRBD1, 5 bases. Looked up from germline, CDR1 is SGHTA and CDR2 is FQGNSA. V gave up 5 bases and J gave up 3 bases, with 16 bases separating them. CDR3 length: 15 residues. The CDR3 DNA follows: TGTGCCAGCAGCCCTGGGATACGGGGGGACTATGGCTACACCTTC. Protein sequence: CASSPGIRGDYGYTF.

V usage is TRBV4-2 and J usage is TRBJ2-5; no clear D. This CDR3 has 17 amino acids. V gave up 5 bases and J gave up 5 bases, with 24 bases separating them. CDR1 is LGHNA, CDR2 YNFKEQ, per germline. The CDR3 nucleotides are TGTGCCAGCAGCTCCCCAGATGGAGTTCAAGAATTTGAGACCCAGTACTTC. Translating gives CASSSPDGVQEFETQYF.

The J gene is TRBJ2-7, the V gene TRBV11-2, with 10 positions matching TRBD2. There are 15 residues in the CDR3. V shed 5 bases and J 5 bases; nucleotides not matched to a gene: 9. CDR1 and CDR2 from the germline V gene are SGHAT and FQNNGV. The DNA for the CDR3 is TGTGCCAGCAGCGTATTACTAGCGGGGACCAACGAGCAGTACTTC. Protein product: CASSVLLAGTNEQYF.

The V gene is TRBV7-9, the J gene TRBJ1-1; TRBD1 aligns across 9 bases. CDR1 SEHNR and CDR2 FQNEAQ come from the germline V gene (reference sequence). The J segment lost 0 bases and the V segment lost 2 bases, leaving 10 bases of the junction unmatched. This CDR3 contains 18 residues. DNA of the CDR3: TGTGCCAGCAGCTTATTGGGACAGGGAGGCCGCATGAACACTGAAGCTTTCTTT. Encoded protein: CASSLLGQGGRMNTEAFF.

The CDR3 coding sequence is TGTGCCAGCAGTGAGGGCCAGGGCAGCACAGATACGCAGTATTTT. Translated, it gives CASSEGQGSTDTQYF. J is TRBJ2-3 and V is TRBV2, with a weak D call TRBD1 (5 bases). The V end lost 3 bases, the J end lost 0 bases, and 10 bases lay between the germline ends. There are 15 residues in the CDR3. The germline gives CDR1 SNHLY, CDR2 FYNNEI.

Only a few counts were recorded for this clone. This sequence joins TRBV2 and TRBJ1-5, with TRBD1 identical over 7 bases. V lost 6 bases and J lost 3; bases outside the gene matches: 5. This CDR3 is built from 14 residues. Germline lookup yields CDR1 SNHLY and CDR2 FYNNEI. This CDR3 reads CASSSRGDNQPQHF. DNA for the CDR3: TGTGCCAGCAGCAGCAGGGGGGACAATCAGCCCCAGCATTTT.

This clone was recorded only once. V usage is TRBV5-1 and J usage is TRBJ2-1, with 9 nucleotides matching TRBD2. Germline assignment: CDR1 SGHRS and CDR2 YFSETQ. The CDR3 is 14 amino acids. V trimming: 4 bases; J trimming: 8 bases; junction bases outside the gene matches: 7. The CDR3: CASSIIAGADEQFF. The CDR3, as DNA: TGCGCCAGCAGCATAATAGCGGGAGCGGATGAGCAGTTCTTC.

J is TRBJ1-5 and V is TRBV28, with D possibly TRBD1 on 6 matching bases. This CDR3 contains 15 residues. Germline CDR1 MDHEN, CDR2 SYDVKM. V was shortened by 2 bases and J by 4 bases, with 12 bases between the two germline ends. The CDR3 DNA reads TGTGCCAGCAGTTTAACGGGGCAGGGGAATCAGCCCCAGCATTTT. Protein: CASSLTGQGNQPQHF.

This rearrangement joins TRBV11-2 to TRBJ1-1; maybe TRBD1 (5 bases). Trimming took off 4 bases at V and 6 bases at J, with 12 bases between the two ends. The CDR3 extends over 13 amino acids. CDR1 SGHAT and CDR2 FQNNGV come from the germline V gene. This CDR3 is CASSSRSGAEAFF. Here the CDR3 DNA reads TGTGCCAGCAGCTCCCGTTCGGGGGCTGAAGCTTTCTTT. The full variable domain, in which reference TRBV11-2 and TRBJ1-1 provide the parts outside the CDR3, is EAGVAQSPRYKIIEKRQSVAFWCNPISGHATLYWYQQILGQGPKLLIQFQNNGVVDDSQLPKDRFSAERLKGVDSTLKIQPAKLEDSAVYLCASSSRSGAEAFFGQGTRLTVV.

CDR3 amino acids: CASSYTGGTGTYEQYF. In DNA form, the CDR3 reads TGTGCCAGCAGTTATACAGGAGGGACAGGAACCTACGAGCAGTACTTC. The chain joins TRBV6-6 to TRBJ2-7, with TRBD1 matching over 8 bases. CDR1 and CDR2 from the germline V gene are MNHNY and SVGAGI (reference sequence). Germline trimming cut 3 bases from V and 2 bases from J; bases unmatched to any gene: 9. This CDR3 spans 16 amino acids.

Details on this clone: Other nucleotide sequences from this sample produce the same CDR3. The chain joins TRBV6-5 to TRBJ1-2; TRBD1 matches at 9 bases. CDR3 length: 13 amino acids. Germline trimming cut 3 bases from V and 6 bases from J; bases unmatched to any gene: 2. Germline values: CDR1 MNHEY, CDR2 SVGAGI. The CDR3, as DNA: TGTGCCAGCAGTTATACAGGGGGCCATGGCTACACCTTC. Its translation is CASSYTGGHGYTF.

The rearrangement links TRBV28 to TRBJ1-5; tentatively, D is TRBD1 (5 bases). Trimming took 2 bases from V and 7 from J, leaving 12 bases between them. The V gene's germline CDR1 is MDHEN and CDR2 SYDVKM. The CDR3 loop spans 14 amino acids. The CDR3 spells CASSLQGSDQPQHF. The DNA for the CDR3 is TGTGCCAGCAGTTTACAGGGATCAGACCAGCCCCAGCATTTT.

V gene TRBV14 combines with J gene TRBJ2-7, with TRBD1 matching over 8 bases. This CDR3 comprises 14 residues. Germline CDR1 and CDR2: SGHDN and FVKESK. The V segment lost 6 bases and the J segment 5 bases; nucleotides outside the gene matches: 9. The CDR3 DNA is TGTGCCAGCAGAGGGGACAGGTGGGTCAACGAGCAGTACTTC. It translates to CASRGDRWVNEQYF. Based on the CDR3 plus reference TRBV14 and TRBJ2-7, the full variable domain is EAGVTQFPSHSVIEKGQTVTLRCDPISGHDNLYWYRRVMGKEIKFLLHFVKESKQDESGMPNNRFLAERTGGTYSTLKVQPAELEDSGVYFCASRGDRWVNEQYFGPGTRLTVT.

The gene calls are TRBV5-4 and TRBJ2-5; 9 positions agree with TRBD2. V dropped 0 bases and J dropped 5; count of bases not matched to a gene: 5. Germline CDR1 and CDR2: SGHNT and YYREEE (reference sequence). The CDR3 runs 15 residues. The CDR3 region is CASSLDSGSRETQYF. The CDR3 DNA sequence: TGTGCCAGCAGCTTGGATAGCGGGAGCAGGGAGACCCAGTACTTC.

The chain carries TRBV4-1 and TRBJ2-3, with 9 positions matching TRBD2. The CDR3 contains 20 residues. Germline CDR1 and CDR2: MGHRA and YSYEKL. J gave up 1 base and V 0 bases, and 14 bases lay outside the gene matches. The CDR3 region is CASSQETSAGGLRRTDTQYF. CDR3 in DNA: TGCGCCAGCAGCCAAGAGACGTCAGCGGGGGGCTTACGGCGCACAGATACGCAGTATTTT.

The chain recombines TRBV30 with TRBJ2-7; 7 bases fit TRBD2. This CDR3 is 14 amino acids long. Germline loops: CDR1 GTSNPN, CDR2 SVGIG (reference sequence). V lost 3 bases to trimming and J lost 2 bases; unmatched junction nucleotides: 7. The CDR3, as DNA: TGTGCCTGGAGGGACCTAGCGGTAGCCTACGAGCAGTACTTC. This sequence encodes CAWRDLAVAYEQYF.

The CDR3 reads CASSGGTDNTGELFF. In DNA, the CDR3 is TGTGCCAGTAGTGGGGGGACAGACAACACCGGGGAGCTGTTTTTT. V is TRBV19 and J is TRBJ2-2, with D possibly matching TRBD1 (7 bases). V lost 5 bases and J lost 2, with 12 bases in between. The germline gives CDR1 LNHDA, CDR2 SQIVND (reference sequence). This CDR3 spans 15 amino acids.

The chain has TRBV28 and TRBJ1-1; D is uncertain. CDR1 and CDR2 from the germline V gene are MDHEN and SYDVKM. Trimming took off 6 bases at V and 7 bases at J, with 12 bases between the two ends. The CDR3 consists of 12 residues. Here the CDR3 reads CASSQQRSEAFF. DNA for the CDR3: TGTGCCAGCAGCCAACAAAGAAGTGAAGCTTTCTTT.

The gene calls are TRBV18 and TRBJ1-5; D is possibly TRBD1 (6 bases). Germline V lookup: CDR1 KGHSH, CDR2 LQKENI. With 10 bases removed from V and 4 bases from J, the gap between germline ends came to 17 bases. This CDR3 has 14 residues. The DNA for the CDR3 is TGTGCCAAAACTGTCTCAGGGGCAAATCAGCCCCAGCATTTT. Amino acid sequence: CAKTVSGANQPQHF.